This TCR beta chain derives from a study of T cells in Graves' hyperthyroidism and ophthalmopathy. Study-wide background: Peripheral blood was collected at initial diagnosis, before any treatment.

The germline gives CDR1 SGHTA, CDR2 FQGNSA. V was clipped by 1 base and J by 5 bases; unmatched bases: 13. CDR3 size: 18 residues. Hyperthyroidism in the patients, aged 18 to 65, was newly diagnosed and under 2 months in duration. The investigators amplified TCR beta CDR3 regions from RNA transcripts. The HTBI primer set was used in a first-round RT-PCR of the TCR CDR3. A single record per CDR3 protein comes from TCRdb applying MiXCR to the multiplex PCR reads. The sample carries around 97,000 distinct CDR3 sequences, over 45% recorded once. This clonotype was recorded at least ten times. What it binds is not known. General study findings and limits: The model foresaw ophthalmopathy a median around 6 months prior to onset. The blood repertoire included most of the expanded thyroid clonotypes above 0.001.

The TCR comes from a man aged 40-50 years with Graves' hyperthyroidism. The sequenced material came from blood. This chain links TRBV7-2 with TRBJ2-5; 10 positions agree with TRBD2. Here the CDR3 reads CASSLVASGGASGETQYF. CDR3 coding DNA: TGTGCCAGCAGCTTAGTGGCCAGCGGGGGGGCCTCCGGGGAGACCCAGTACTTC. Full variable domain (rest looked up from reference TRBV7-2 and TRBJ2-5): GAGVSQSPSNKVTEKGKDVELRCDPISGHTALYWYRQSLGQGLEFLIYFQGNSAPDKSGLPSDRFSAERTGGSVSTLTIQRTQQEDSAVYLCASSLVASGGASGETQYFGPGTRLLVL.